The sequence of this T cell receptor beta chain was determined in a study of blood T cell repertoires in COVID-19 (TCRdb year 2020). Regarding the complete study: Samples from collaborators originated in the United States, Italy and Spain and spanned both the acute and convalescent phases of COVID-19. The material from the prospective study consisted of cDNA or gDNA derived from T cells, B-cell-depleted T cells, or PBMCs. Deeply sampled blood TCRbeta repertoires from subjects exposed to, actively infected with, or recovered from COVID-19 were included in the dataset. A freely available public database, intended as a resource for researchers studying the immune response to SARS-CoV-2, is where the repertoires were released. Samples came from the ongoing ImmuneRACE study (first 160 participants) plus 1,254 subjects from 6 global collaborators. The sample metadata nearly always contained a de-identified subject ID, COVID-19 status, age in years and sex. Where available, HLA class I and class II types were obtained from metadata supplied by the sample provider rather than from assay-based typing. Here is what the overall study found, with its caveats: Clinical and demographic metadata were provided uncurated, with the amount varying by source and participant.

The immunoSEQ Assay, a bias-controlled multiplex PCR, was used to amplify TCRbeta CDR3 regions from genomic DNA. The paper's data handling went like this. Nucleated cell counts per sample were estimated from amplification of reference gene primers within the assay. Sequence reads were collapsed and filtered to measure the absolute abundance of every unique TCRbeta CDR3 rearrangement. For each sample, productive Simpson clonality was calculated as the square root of Simpson's diversity index over productive rearrangements. The table comes from immuneACCESS by way of TCRdb, which keeps in-frame sequences with V and J called. Part of the clones is missing from these tables; in studies checked, under half for an unresolved V gene and the rest for unknown reasons. V and J calls and clone size are as listed in that table; D and trimming were resolved from the DNA. The sample has about 160,000 clones on record, about nine tenths of them singletons. The ten largest clones represent roughly 5% of the sample.

One collaborating source in Seattle enrolled patients during active infection and followed them longitudinally through the course of disease. Whole blood was collected in K2EDTA tubes by collaborating institutions according to the institutions' own protocols. For TCRbeta analysis, collaborator samples were shipped as frozen whole blood, as isolated PBMCs, or as DNA extracted from either sample type. The germline V gene encodes CDR1 MNHEY and CDR2 SMNVEV (reference sequence). V is cut back by 5 bases and J by 2 bases, with 10 bases in the junction unmatched. Measured from the cysteine to the phenylalanine, the CDR3 is 16 residues long. Of all the DNA, just the CDR3 is kept, 48 bases in frame from base 1. As regards this clone: Which antigen it targets is not known. The record has no base qualities; no much larger clone is one base away.

The specimen sequenced was peripheral blood. This chain is built from TRBV27 and TRBJ1-2, and 8 junction bases match TRBD1. The clonotype comes from a man aged 25-45 years with COVID-19, enrolled during active disease. The nucleotide sequence is TGTGCCAGCAGTCCCCTCACCTGGACAGGGAACTATGGCTACACCTTC. It translates to CASSPLTWTGNYGYTF.